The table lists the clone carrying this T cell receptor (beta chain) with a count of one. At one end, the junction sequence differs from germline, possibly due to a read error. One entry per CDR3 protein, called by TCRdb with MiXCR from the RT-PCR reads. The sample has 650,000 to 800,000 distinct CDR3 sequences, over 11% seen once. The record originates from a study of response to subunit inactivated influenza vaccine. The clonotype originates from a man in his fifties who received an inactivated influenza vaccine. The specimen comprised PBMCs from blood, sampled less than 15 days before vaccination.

In DNA, the CDR3 is TGCGCCGGCAGCTTGGGGACAGGGGGCACGGACGAGCAGTACTTC. Amino acid sequence: CAGSLGTGGTDEQYF. The rearrangement joins TRBV5-1 to TRBJ2-7; 12 bases match TRBD1. The CDR3 is 15 residues long. Germline V gene lookup returns CDR1 SGHRS and CDR2 YFSETQ.